This entry lists 31 T cell receptor beta chains sequenced from one sample in a study of regulatory T cells in long-lasting Graves disease. iRepertoire HTBI primers and Arm-PCR of CDR3 regions built TCR beta libraries. TCRdb fed the multiplex PCR reads into MiXCR, producing one record per CDR3 protein. The sample has 550,000 or so distinct CDR3 sequences, approximately 12% seen once. Time point in this sample: newly diagnosed GD, antithyroid drugs for less than 3 months. PBMCs provided the RNA from which the TCR library was made. The data also belong to a second study, concerning T cells in Graves' hyperthyroidism and ophthalmopathy.

This specimen consisted of peripheral blood mononuclear cells (PBMCs), obtained at new diagnosis, from a patient treated with antithyroid drugs. The receptors come from a woman in her twenties or thirties with Graves disease.

This clonotype was seen repeatedly, ten times or more. The chain recombines TRBV6-1 with TRBJ2-5, with 10 positions matching TRBD2. Germline V gene sequence: CDR1 MNHNS, CDR2 SASEGT. After removal of 6 bases from V and 5 bases from J, the junction contained 3 bases not matched to a gene. The CDR3 runs to 13 residues. The CDR3 DNA reads as TGTGCCAGCAGAGCGGGAGGGGTGGAGACCCAGTACTTC. Encoded protein: CASRAGGVETQYF.

This clonotype occurred many times. This chain connects TRBV5-1 to TRBJ2-2; no clear D. The CDR3 sequence is 14 residues long. Trimming removed 7 bases from V and 6 bases from J, with 16 bases in between. Per the germline V gene, CDR1 is SGHRS and CDR2 is YFSETQ. CDR3: CASSPRAQPGELFF. CDR3 in DNA: TGCGCCAGCTCGCCCCGAGCCCAGCCCGGGGAGCTGTTTTTT.

This clonotype was observed at least ten times. This chain connects TRBV20-1 to TRBJ1-1; D is perhaps TRBD1 (6 bases). The germline V gene encodes CDR1 DFQATT and CDR2 SNEGSKA (reference sequence). CDR3 size: 12 residues. The V and J ends lost 6 bases and 0 bases respectively, with 8 bases between them. The CDR3 region has the DNA TGCAGTGCCGACAGGCTGAACACTGAAGCTTTCTTT. Residues: CSADRLNTEAFF.

This clonotype was seen many times. V and J are TRBV28 and TRBJ2-1, with 8 bases identical to TRBD2. CDR3 length: 16 residues. After removal of 3 bases from V and 5 bases from J, the junction contained 9 bases not matched to a gene. Germline loops: CDR1 MDHEN, CDR2 SYDVKM. The CDR3 region is CASSLGLAGPNNEQFF. The DNA for the CDR3 is TGTGCCAGCAGTTTGGGGCTAGCGGGTCCTAACAATGAGCAGTTCTTC.

J is TRBJ2-3 and V is TRBV9; 7 nucleotides agree with TRBD1. V lost 3 bases to trimming and J lost 1 base; unmatched junction nucleotides: 5. From germline, CDR1 is SGDLS and CDR2 YYNGEE. This CDR3 is built from 15 residues. In DNA, the CDR3 is TGTGCCAGCAGCGCGCGAGGACAGGGCACAGATACGCAGTATTTT. Translated: CASSARGQGTDTQYF.

The chain links TRBV20-1 to TRBJ2-1; 11 bases align to TRBD2. CDR1 is DFQATT, CDR2 SNEGSKA, per germline (reference sequence). V shed 3 bases and J 5 bases; nucleotides not matched to a gene: 3. The CDR3 consists of 14 residues. The DNA for the CDR3 is TGCAGTGCTAGGGGACTAGCGGCGGACAATGAGCAGTTCTTC. Its translation is CSARGLAADNEQFF.

A note on this clonotype: This may arise from a read error, as a much more abundant clone is one base away. The V and J genes are TRBV19 and TRBJ1-2; 7 nucleotides line up with TRBD1. Germline V gene lookup returns CDR1 LNHDA and CDR2 SQIVND (reference sequence). The CDR3 covers 14 residues. The CDR3 spells CTSSYPGQNYGYTF. In DNA form, the CDR3 reads TGTACCAGTAGTTATCCGGGACAGAACTATGGCTACACCTTC. Supplemented by reference TRBV19 and TRBJ1-2, the full variable domain reads DGGITQSPKYLFRKEGQNVTLSCEQNLNHDAMYWYRQDPGQGLRLIYYSQIVNDFQKGDIAEGYSVSREKKESFPLTVTSAQKNPTAFYLCTSSYPGQNYGYTFGSGTRLTVV.

The chain couples TRBV19 to TRBJ1-5; 12 bases map to TRBD1. CDR1 and CDR2 (germline): LNHDA, SQIVND (reference sequence). The junction had 3 bases not matched to a gene; V was cut back by 6 bases and J by 0 bases. The CDR3 spans 16 residues. The chain's CDR3 is CASRGQGAASNQPQHF. CDR3 nucleotide sequence: TGTGCCAGTAGGGGACAGGGGGCTGCTAGCAATCAGCCCCAGCATTTT. The full variable domain, its missing parts supplied by reference TRBV19 and TRBJ1-5, is DGGITQSPKYLFRKEGQNVTLSCEQNLNHDAMYWYRQDPGQGLRLIYYSQIVNDFQKGDIAEGYSVSREKKESFPLTVTSAQKNPTAFYLCASRGQGAASNQPQHFGDGTRLSIL.

This clonotype appeared many times. DNA for the CDR3: TGTGCCAGCAGTCTAATAGCGGGATGGGACAATGAGCAGTTCTTC. It specifies CASSLIAGWDNEQFF. This rearrangement joins TRBV2 to TRBJ2-1; 8 nucleotides align to TRBD2. CDR1 and CDR2 from the germline V gene are SNHLY and FYNNEI. The CDR3 contains 15 residues. Unmatched junction bases numbered 8, after V lost 5 bases and J lost 5 bases. Full variable domain (rest looked up from reference TRBV2 and TRBJ2-1): EPEVTQTPSHQVTQMGQEVILRCVPISNHLYFYWYRQILGQKVEFLVSFYNNEISEKSEIFDDQFSVERPDGSNFTLKIRSTKLEDSAMYFCASSLIAGWDNEQFFGPGTRLTVL.

The chain uses TRBV6-2 or TRBV6-3 and TRBJ1-2, with 9 bases identical to TRBD1. Unmatched junction bases numbered 8, after V lost 5 bases and J lost 4 bases. Per germline, CDR1 MNHEY and CDR2 SVGEGT. The CDR3 runs to 15 residues. CDR3 in amino acids: CASSGGTGSVYGYTF. In DNA, the CDR3 is TGTGCCAGCAGTGGGGGGACAGGGAGCGTCTATGGCTACACCTTC.

The table lists this clonotype with many counts. This rearrangement joins TRBV29-1 to TRBJ1-1, with TRBD1 matching over 10 bases. The CDR3 runs to 13 residues. V shed 5 bases and J 3 bases; nucleotides not matched to a gene: 3. CDR1 and CDR2 from the germline V gene are SQVTM and ANQGSEA. This CDR3 reads CSVYGTGDTEAFF. CDR3 coding DNA: TGCAGCGTTTACGGGACAGGGGACACTGAAGCTTTCTTT.

This clonotype has a count of ten or more. The CDR3 nucleotides read TGTGCCAGCAGCTTTGGACAGGTTAACACTGAAGCTTTCTTT. It yields the protein CASSFGQVNTEAFF. The chain recombines TRBV11-1 with TRBJ1-1; the match to TRBD1 covers 7 bases. V trimming: 3 bases; J trimming: 2 bases; junction bases outside the gene matches: 3. The CDR3 is 14 amino acids. Germline-derived CDR1 and CDR2 are SGHAT and FQDESV (reference sequence). The complete variable domain, with remaining parts taken from reference TRBV11-1 and TRBJ1-1, reads EAEVAQSPRYKITEKSQAVAFWCDPISGHATLYWYRQILGQGPELLVQFQDESVVDDSQLPKDRFSAERLKGVDSTLKIQPAELGDSAMYLCASSFGQVNTEAFFGQGTRLTVV.

The chain is built from TRBV11-2 and TRBJ1-5; D is uncertain. V was cut by 6 bases and J by 1 base, with 10 bases left in between. Germline lookup yields CDR1 SGHAT and CDR2 FQNNGV. The CDR3 extends over 14 amino acids. CDR3 coding DNA: TGTGCCAGCAGTGATTGGTCAAGCAATCAGCCCCAGCATTTT. It yields the protein CASSDWSSNQPQHF.

This clonotype was detected ten times or more. This chain joins TRBV7-3 and TRBJ2-2; 10 bases align to TRBD2. CDR3 length: 17 amino acids. CDR1 and CDR2 from the germline V gene are SGHTA and FQGTGA. V lost 5 bases and J lost 0; bases outside the gene matches: 6. The CDR3 DNA is TGTGCCAGCAGCCCACATACTAGCGGGGCGAACACCGGGGAGCTGTTTTTT. Amino acids: CASSPHTSGANTGELFF. Supplemented by reference TRBV7-3 and TRBJ2-2, the full variable domain reads GAGVSQTPSNKVTEKGKYVELRCDPISGHTALYWYRQSLGQGPEFLIYFQGTGAADDSGLPNDRFFAVRPEGSVSTLKIQRTERGDSAVYLCASSPHTSGANTGELFFGEGSRLTVL.

As DNA, the CDR3 is TGTGCCAGCAGTGAAGGTCTACCGGTAGGTGAGCAGTTCTTC. Amino acid sequence: CASSEGLPVGEQFF. This sequence joins TRBV6-2 or TRBV6-3 and TRBJ2-1; D is ambiguous. The CDR3 has 14 amino acids. CDR1 and CDR2 (germline): MNHEY, SVGEGT. V lost 5 bases and J lost 9, with 17 bases in between.

In this sample, this clonotype turned up many times. CDR3 in DNA: TGTGCCAGCAGCGCGACAGGGACTGAAGCTTTCTTT. Protein sequence: CASSATGTEAFF. The chain has TRBV7-9 and TRBJ1-1; 7 bases agree with TRBD1. V was pared by 5 bases and J by 5 bases, with 2 bases of the junction left unmatched. Germline CDR1 reads SEHNR; CDR2 reads FQNEAQ (reference sequence). The CDR3 runs to 12 residues.

Regarding this clonotype: It may be a read error: a sequence one base away is much more abundant. J is TRBJ2-3 and V is TRBV7-3; D uncertain. Germline V gene sequence: CDR1 SGHTA, CDR2 FQGTGA. V was cut by 5 bases and J by 4 bases, with 10 bases left in between. The CDR3 sequence is 13 residues long. The CDR3: CASSAIVADTQYF. Here the CDR3 DNA reads TGTGCCAGCAGCGCAATCGTGGCAGATACGCAGTATTTT.

This clonotype came up many times. The chain links TRBV4-1 to TRBJ2-3; TRBD2 agrees at 10 bases. After removal of 1 base from V and 7 bases from J, the junction contained 5 bases not matched to a gene. This CDR3 spans 15 amino acids. CDR1 and CDR2 from the germline V gene are MGHRA and YSYEKL. The CDR3 DNA is TGCGCCAGCAGCCAAGCGGGACTAGCGTTTCATACGCAGTATTTT. Translated: CASSQAGLAFHTQYF.

This clonotype was observed at least ten times. The chain employs TRBV7-2 and TRBJ2-7, with D possibly matching TRBD1 (5 bases). V was pared by 3 bases and J by 0 bases, with 6 bases between. The CDR3 runs 13 residues. CDR1 and CDR2 from the germline V gene are SGHTA and FQGNSA. The CDR3 nucleotides read TGTGCCAGCAGCTTTGACAGCTCCTACGAGCAGTACTTC. Translated, it gives CASSFDSSYEQYF.

The sample holds a few counts of this clonotype. V usage is TRBV7-8 and J usage is TRBJ2-3; D gene unclear. Germline-derived CDR1 and CDR2 are SGHVS and FQNEAQ. The V end was cut by 4 bases, the J end by 8 bases, with 10 bases between. The length of the CDR3 is 12 residues. In nucleotides, the CDR3 is TGTGCCAGCAGCTCCACACGCGGTACGCAGTATTTT. This translates into CASSSTRGTQYF.

This chain joins TRBV25-1 and TRBJ1-1; D gene ambiguous. Germline CDR1 MGHDK, CDR2 SYGVNS. The CDR3 has 17 amino acids. Deletions cut 4 bases from V and 4 bases from J, with 22 bases between. In DNA form, the CDR3 reads TGTGCCAGCAGTGCAGCGACCACTCACGACGGGTTCACTGAAGCTTTCTTT. As protein: CASSAATTHDGFTEAFF.

In regard to this clonotype: It may be a read error: a sequence one base away is much more abundant. The CDR3 sequence: CASSQVQGLAGGPSAEQYF. For the CDR3, the DNA is TGTGCCAGCAGCCAAGTTCAAGGCTTGGCGGGAGGGCCCTCCGCTGAGCAGTACTTC. The chain joins TRBV14 to TRBJ2-3, with 9 bases aligning to TRBD2. The tail of the sequence fits TRBJ2-7 better, so the J call may be wrong. In germline, CDR1 is SGHDN, CDR2 FVKESK. The CDR3 consists of 19 residues.

This clonotype appeared many times. The CDR3 here is CASSLWGQGTDTQYF. The CDR3 nucleotides read TGTGCCAGCAGTTTATGGGGTCAGGGGACAGATACGCAGTATTTT. The V and J genes are TRBV28 and TRBJ2-3, with D perhaps TRBD1 (6 bases). This CDR3 has 15 amino acids. Germline values: CDR1 MDHEN, CDR2 SYDVKM. Trimming pared 0 bases from V and 3 bases from J, leaving 10 bases between.

Points on this clonotype: A much larger clone differs by one base, so this may be a read error. The CDR3 region is CASSNEVTQATQYF. CDR3 coding DNA: TGTGCCAGCAGCAACGAGGTGACTCAAGCGACCCAGTACTTC. The chain is built from TRBV12-3 or TRBV12-4 and TRBJ2-5; D remains ambiguous. This CDR3 has 14 residues.

This clonotype has more than one count but fewer than ten. V usage is TRBV4-3 and J usage is TRBJ1-2, with a weak D call TRBD1 (5 bases). Germline V CDR1 and CDR2: LGHNA, YSLEER. The CDR3 is made up of 15 amino acids. V lost 4 bases to trimming and J lost 0 bases, with 12 bases between them. CDR3 bases: TGCGCCAGCAGCCTTACCCACAGGTCTAACTATGGCTACACCTTC. Its protein is CASSLTHRSNYGYTF.

The chain joins TRBV5-1 to TRBJ2-1; no reliable D call. CDR1 SGHRS and CDR2 YFSETQ come from the germline V gene. CDR3 length equals 20 residues. V dropped 4 bases and J dropped 0 bases, with 26 bases sitting between them. CDR3 DNA: TGCGCCAGCAGCCACCTAGGGATTAGCCCTGTGGGAAGCTCCTACAATGAGCAGTTCTTC. Amino acids: CASSHLGISPVGSSYNEQFF.

This clonotype was recorded a few times. The chain links TRBV6-1 to TRBJ2-7; possible D gene TRBD2, 5 bases. V was pared by 6 bases and J by 2 bases, with 20 bases between. Looked up from germline, CDR1 is MNHNS and CDR2 is SASEGT. The CDR3 loop spans 16 amino acids. CDR3 bases: TGTGCCAGCAGCCCACTCGGTCGGGGAGAGGCCTACGAGCAGTACTTC. Protein: CASSPLGRGEAYEQYF.

This clonotype appeared a few times. This chain links TRBV19 with TRBJ2-5, with 7 bases matching TRBD1. In germline, CDR1 is LNHDA, CDR2 SQIVND (reference sequence). The CDR3 consists of 13 residues. The ends lost 8 bases at V and 4 bases at J; junction bases unmatched: 7. This CDR3 is CASGTATRETQYF. CDR3 DNA sequence: TGTGCCAGTGGGACAGCGACTCGAGAGACCCAGTACTTC.

The CDR3 loop reads CASSGGSDRDLYEQYF. Here the CDR3 DNA reads TGTGCCAGCAGCGGGGGGAGCGACAGAGACCTCTACGAGCAGTACTTC. The rearrangement links TRBV2 to TRBJ2-7; 7 bases are a match to TRBD2. V lost 6 bases and J lost 3; bases outside the gene matches: 14. Germline CDR1 and CDR2: SNHLY and FYNNEI. The CDR3 has 16 amino acids.

This clonotype was recorded at least ten times. The chain joins TRBV24-1 to TRBJ1-5; D gene uncertain. V was cut by 3 bases and J by 3 bases, with 8 bases left in between. This CDR3 comprises 14 residues. CDR1 is KGHDR, CDR2 SFDVKD, per germline. In nucleotides, the CDR3 is TGTGCCACCAGTGATACCGCGACCAATCAGCCCCAGCATTTT. Protein: CATSDTATNQPQHF.

The chain carries TRBV27 and TRBJ2-3, with D unresolved. V was clipped by 1 base and J by 2 bases, with 7 bases between them. The CDR3 runs to 14 residues. CDR1 is MNHEY, CDR2 SMNVEV, per germline (reference sequence). CDR3 loop: CASSLFRYTDTQYF. CDR3 nucleotide sequence: TGTGCCAGCAGTTTATTCAGGTACACAGATACGCAGTATTTT.